This entry features one T cell receptor (beta chain) sequence. This sample is drawn from a study of blood T cell repertoires in COVID-19. Study context: There were acute and convalescent COVID-19 samples, and they came from the United States, Italy and Spain.

In the source study's methods: Estimation of nucleated cell counts relied on the amplification of reference gene primers. TCRdb's table, derived via immunoSEQ multiplex PCR, lists solely in-frame clones and lacks some. V and J calls and clone size are given by that table; D and trimming were obtained from the DNA. Altogether 100,000 to 120,000 clones are present, around 74% being singletons, with the ten largest covering 6.5% to 8.5%. This receptor was taken from a woman aged 55-69 years with acute or convalescent COVID-19. The specimen was peripheral blood.

CDR3 protein: CASSLTGGGYTF. CDR3 bases: TGTGCCAGCAGTTTGACAGGGGGTGGCTACACCTTC. The chain couples TRBV27 to TRBJ1-2; 9 nucleotides align to TRBD1. In germline, CDR1 is MNHEY, CDR2 SMNVEV (reference sequence). The CDR3 is 12 residues long. Losses at the gene ends were 3 bases for V and 7 bases for J; bases not matched to a gene: 0.